The 7 T cell receptor beta chains in this list originate from one sample, sequenced in a study of cytotoxic CD8 clonotypes in ibrutinib-treated CLL. Only in-frame clones appear in the TCRdb table, and some are missing; sequencing was by immunoSEQ multiplex PCR. The sample consists of approximately 80,000 clones, about 82% of them appearing once. Sequenced material: PBMCs, taken before ibrutinib treatment. The receptors derive from a human donor with chronic lymphocytic leukemia.

CDR3: CASSPDGTGRYEQYF. CDR3 bases: TGTGCCAGCTCACCAGACGGGACAGGGCGATACGAGCAGTACTTC. The gene calls are TRBV18 and TRBJ2-7; 9 bases fit TRBD1. The CDR3 length is 15 residues. Per germline, CDR1 KGHSH and CDR2 LQKENI. With 2 bases clipped from V and 4 bases from J, the junction kept 6 bases outside the gene matches.

The J gene is TRBJ2-7, the V gene TRBV7-9; 12 nucleotides line up with TRBD2. V dropped 5 bases and J dropped 6; count of bases not matched to a gene: 5. Looked up from germline, CDR1 is SEHNR and CDR2 is FQNEAQ (reference sequence). The CDR3 runs 14 residues. The CDR3 sequence is CASSASGRASEQYF. The CDR3 coding sequence is TGTGCCAGCAGCGCTAGCGGGAGGGCCTCCGAGCAGTACTTC.

J is TRBJ1-1 and V is TRBV29-1; 7 positions agree with TRBD1. CDR1 SQVTM and CDR2 ANQGSEA come from the germline V gene. There are 13 residues in the CDR3. The V segment lost 6 bases and the J segment 3 bases; nucleotides outside the gene matches: 7. The CDR3 coding sequence is TGCAGCGTGGCAGGGGGGTTGGACACTGAAGCTTTCTTT. It is translated as CSVAGGLDTEAFF.

V usage is TRBV7-2 and J usage is TRBJ2-7, with 9 bases lining up with TRBD1. Germline V gene data show CDR1 as SGHTA and CDR2 as FQGNSA. The CDR3 is made up of 14 amino acids. V dropped 1 base and J dropped 4; count of bases not matched to a gene: 2. CDR3 residues: CASSLDRGLYEQYF. CDR3 nucleotides: TGTGCCAGCAGCTTAGACAGGGGGCTGTACGAGCAGTACTTC.

The J gene is TRBJ2-1, the V gene TRBV7-9; the D gene is possibly TRBD1 (5 bases). The germline V gene encodes CDR1 SEHNR and CDR2 FQNEAQ (reference sequence). Trimming pared 3 bases from V and 6 bases from J, leaving 9 bases between. The CDR3 runs to 13 residues. Written as DNA, the CDR3 is TGTGCCAGCAGCTTTGGGGCAGCCAATGAGCAGTTCTTC. Translating gives CASSFGAANEQFF.

The rearrangement joins TRBV7-9 to TRBJ1-4; perhaps TRBD1 as D (6 bases). Trimming left V 1 base short and J 10 bases short, with 7 bases between. This CDR3 spans 12 amino acids. Looked up from germline, CDR1 is SEHNR and CDR2 is FQNEAQ (reference sequence). The CDR3 DNA is TGTGCCAGCAGCTTAGGCAGGGGAAAACTGTTTTTT. Protein product: CASSLGRGKLFF.

CDR3 DNA sequence: TGTGCCAGCAGGAAACAGGGGGCGGCGAACACTGAAGCTTTCTTT. Encoded protein: CASRKQGAANTEAFF. V is TRBV28 and J is TRBJ1-1; TRBD1 aligns across 9 bases. Trimming cost V 6 bases and J 1 base; bases outside gene matches: 6. The germline V gene encodes CDR1 MDHEN and CDR2 SYDVKM. The CDR3 extends over 15 amino acids.